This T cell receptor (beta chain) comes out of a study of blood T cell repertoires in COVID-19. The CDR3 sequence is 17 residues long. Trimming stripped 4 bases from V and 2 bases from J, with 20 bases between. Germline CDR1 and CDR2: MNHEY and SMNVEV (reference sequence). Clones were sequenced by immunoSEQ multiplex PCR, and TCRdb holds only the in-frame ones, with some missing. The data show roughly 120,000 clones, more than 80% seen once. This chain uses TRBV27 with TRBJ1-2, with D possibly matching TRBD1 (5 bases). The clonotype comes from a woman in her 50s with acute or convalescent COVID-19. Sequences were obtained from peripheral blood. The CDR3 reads CASSSVTLGGRNYGYTF. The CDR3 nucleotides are TGTGCCAGCAGTTCCGTTACCCTTGGGGGGAGAAACTATGGCTACACCTTC.